Each of the 9 T cell receptor beta chains below was sequenced from the same sample in a study of blood T cell repertoires in COVID-19. Repertoires were generated with immunoSEQ multiplex PCR, while TCRdb's copy carries only in-frame clones and drops some. Seen here are over 70,000 clones, approximately 89% observed once, and the top ten hold just over 5%. Sequenced input: peripheral blood. All receptors come from a man aged 80 or over with acute or convalescent COVID-19.

This sequence joins TRBV6-6 and TRBJ2-7; 10 bases line up with TRBD1. The CDR3 length is 15 residues. CDR1 and CDR2 (germline): MNHNY, SVGAGI (reference sequence). Losses at the gene ends were 4 bases for V and 6 bases for J; bases not matched to a gene: 9. The CDR3 is CASSSGTGEVSEQYF. CDR3 nucleotides: TGTGCCAGCAGTTCCGGGACAGGGGAGGTTTCCGAGCAGTACTTC.

The chain employs TRBV11-2 and TRBJ2-2; 7 bases map to TRBD1. V was clipped by 1 base and J by 7 bases; unmatched bases: 6. The germline CDR1 and CDR2 sequences are SGHAT and FQNNGV. The CDR3 spans 15 residues. CDR3 nucleotide sequence: TGTGCCAGCAGCTTAGTACAGGGGCCGGACGGGGAGCTGTTTTTT. It is translated as CASSLVQGPDGELFF.

The chain combines TRBV19 with TRBJ2-7, with 10 nucleotides matching TRBD1. Germline trimming cut 5 bases from V and 4 bases from J; bases unmatched to any gene: 8. The CDR3 consists of 15 residues. Germline assignment: CDR1 LNHDA and CDR2 SQIVND (reference sequence). The CDR3 nucleotides read TGTGCCAGTAGTGACCCCGGGACAGGGGCGTACGAGCAGTACTTC. It translates to CASSDPGTGAYEQYF.

The chain has TRBV11-2 and TRBJ2-3; 7 bases are a match to TRBD1. With 4 bases clipped from V and 5 bases from J, the junction kept 9 bases outside the gene matches. Germline V lookup: CDR1 SGHAT, CDR2 FQNNGV. This CDR3 contains 15 residues. The CDR3 loop reads CASSYGFSGGDTQYF. DNA of the CDR3: TGTGCCAGCAGCTACGGTTTCTCAGGGGGAGATACGCAGTATTTT.

The chain couples TRBV19 to TRBJ2-5; perhaps TRBD2 as D (5 bases). CDR3 length: 17 amino acids. CDR1 is LNHDA and CDR2 is SQIVND in the germline V gene (reference sequence). Deletions cut 0 bases from V and 4 bases from J, with 18 bases between. For the CDR3, the DNA is TGTGCCAGTAGTATAGATGGACCCGCGACTAAGGGAGAGACCCAGTACTTC. This translates into CASSIDGPATKGETQYF.

The V gene is TRBV5-4, the J gene TRBJ2-3; 11 bases align to TRBD1. Germline-derived CDR1 and CDR2 are SGHNT and YYREEE (reference sequence). V was pared by 4 bases and J by 4 bases, with 14 bases of the junction left unmatched. There are 18 residues in the CDR3. The CDR3 nucleotides are TGTGCCAGCAGCAGTCCTTCGGGACAGGGGGTCAGGGCAGATACGCAGTATTTT. Its translation: CASSSPSGQGVRADTQYF.

The chain uses TRBV27 and TRBJ2-7, with D maybe TRBD1 (5 bases). The CDR3 has 15 residues. Per the germline V gene, CDR1 is MNHEY and CDR2 is SMNVEV (reference sequence). Trimming removed 2 bases at V and 0 bases at J, with 11 bases between. CDR3: CASSLRGRYSYEQYF. The CDR3 nucleotides read TGTGCCAGCAGTTTAAGGGGCAGGTACTCCTACGAGCAGTACTTC.

The sample holds one count of this clone. This chain joins TRBV2 and TRBJ1-2; no firm D call. This CDR3 spans 17 amino acids. The V end lost 3 bases, the J end lost 4 bases, and 21 bases lay between the germline ends. Germline CDR1 and CDR2: SNHLY and FYNNEI. Written as DNA, the CDR3 is TGTGCCAGCAGTGATGATGAGCACAGCAGAGTGAGCTATGGCTACACCTTC. Its translation is CASSDDEHSRVSYGYTF. The whole variable domain, filled in from reference TRBV2 and TRBJ1-2, reads EPEVTQTPSHQVTQMGQEVILRCVPISNHLYFYWYRQILGQKVEFLVSFYNNEISEKSEIFDDQFSVERPDGSNFTLKIRSTKLEDSAMYFCASSDDEHSRVSYGYTFGSGTRLTVV.

Of note for this clone: Other DNA variants within this sample encode the same CDR3. The chain carries TRBV7-2 and TRBJ2-7; D gene uncertain. The germline CDR1 and CDR2 sequences are SGHTA and FQGNSA. V was cut by 1 base and J by 3 bases, with 4 bases left in between. The CDR3 is 12 residues long. In DNA form, the CDR3 reads TGTGCCAGCAGCTTAGACAACTACGAGCAGTACTTC. It yields the protein CASSLDNYEQYF.